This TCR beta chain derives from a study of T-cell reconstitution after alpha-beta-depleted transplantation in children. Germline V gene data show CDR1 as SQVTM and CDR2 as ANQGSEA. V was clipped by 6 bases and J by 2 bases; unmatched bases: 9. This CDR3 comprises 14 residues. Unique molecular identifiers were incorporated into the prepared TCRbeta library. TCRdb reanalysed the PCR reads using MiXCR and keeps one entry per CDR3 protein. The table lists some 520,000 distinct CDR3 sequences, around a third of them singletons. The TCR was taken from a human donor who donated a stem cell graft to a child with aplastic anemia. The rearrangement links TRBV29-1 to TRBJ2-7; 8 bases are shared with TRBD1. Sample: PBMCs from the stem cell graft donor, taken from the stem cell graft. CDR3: CSVVNRGFPYEQYV. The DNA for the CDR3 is TGCAGCGTCGTCAACAGGGGGTTTCCCTACGAGCAGTACGTC.